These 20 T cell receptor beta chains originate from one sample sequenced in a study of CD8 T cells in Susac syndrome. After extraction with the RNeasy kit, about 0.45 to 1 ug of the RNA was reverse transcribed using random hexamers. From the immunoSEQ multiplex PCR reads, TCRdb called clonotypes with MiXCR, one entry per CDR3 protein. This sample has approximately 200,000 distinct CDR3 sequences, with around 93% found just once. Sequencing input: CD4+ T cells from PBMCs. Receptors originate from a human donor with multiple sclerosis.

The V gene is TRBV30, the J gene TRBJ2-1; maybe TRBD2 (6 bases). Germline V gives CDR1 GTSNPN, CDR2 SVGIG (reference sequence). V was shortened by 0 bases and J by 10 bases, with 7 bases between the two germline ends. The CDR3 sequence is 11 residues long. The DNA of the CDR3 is TGTGCCTGGAGTGTGGGGAGGGAGCAGTTCTTC. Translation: CAWSVGREQFF.

The CDR3 loop reads CATEEYLNTEAFF. Here the CDR3 DNA reads TGTGCCACCGAAGAGTATTTGAACACTGAAGCTTTCTTT. This sequence joins TRBV14 and TRBJ1-1; D is unclear. The CDR3 is made up of 13 amino acids. Trimming took 10 bases from V and 0 from J, leaving 12 bases between them. The germline V gene has CDR1 SGHDN and CDR2 FVKESK. Drawing the rest from reference TRBV14 and TRBJ1-1, the complete variable domain is EAGVTQFPSHSVIEKGQTVTLRCDPISGHDNLYWYRRVMGKEIKFLLHFVKESKQDESGMPNNRFLAERTGGTYSTLKVQPAELEDSGVYFCATEEYLNTEAFFGQGTRLTVV.

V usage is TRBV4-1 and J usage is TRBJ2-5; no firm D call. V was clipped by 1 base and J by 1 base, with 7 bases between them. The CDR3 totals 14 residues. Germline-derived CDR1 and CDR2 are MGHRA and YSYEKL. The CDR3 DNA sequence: TGCGCCAGCAGCCAAGGGGCGCCCCAAGAGACCCAGTACTTC. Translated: CASSQGAPQETQYF.

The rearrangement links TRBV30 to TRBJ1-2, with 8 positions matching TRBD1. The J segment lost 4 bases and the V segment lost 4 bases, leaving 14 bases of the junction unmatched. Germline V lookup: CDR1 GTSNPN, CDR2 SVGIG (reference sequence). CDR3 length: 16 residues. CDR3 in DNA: TGTGCCTGGAAGACAGGGGAACGGGTATGGGGCTATGGCTACACCTTC. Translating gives CAWKTGERVWGYGYTF.

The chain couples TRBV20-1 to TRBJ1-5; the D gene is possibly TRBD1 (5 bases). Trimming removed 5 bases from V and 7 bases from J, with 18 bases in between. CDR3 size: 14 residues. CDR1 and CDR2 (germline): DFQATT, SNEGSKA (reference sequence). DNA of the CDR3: TGCAGTGCTCGCGGGGCTACGTTGGGGCAGCCCCAGCATTTT. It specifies CSARGATLGQPQHF.

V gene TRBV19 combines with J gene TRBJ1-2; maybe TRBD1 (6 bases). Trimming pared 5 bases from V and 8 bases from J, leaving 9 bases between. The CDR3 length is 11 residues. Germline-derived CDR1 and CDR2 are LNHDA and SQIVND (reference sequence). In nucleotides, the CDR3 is TGTGCCAGTAGTCGGGGGCAGGGCTACACCTTC. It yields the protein CASSRGQGYTF.

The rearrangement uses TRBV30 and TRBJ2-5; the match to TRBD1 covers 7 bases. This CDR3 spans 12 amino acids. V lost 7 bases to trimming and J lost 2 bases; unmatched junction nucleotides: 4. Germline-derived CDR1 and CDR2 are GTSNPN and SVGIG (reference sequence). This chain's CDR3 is CAFGQDQETQYF. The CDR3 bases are TGTGCCTTCGGACAGGATCAAGAGACCCAGTACTTC.

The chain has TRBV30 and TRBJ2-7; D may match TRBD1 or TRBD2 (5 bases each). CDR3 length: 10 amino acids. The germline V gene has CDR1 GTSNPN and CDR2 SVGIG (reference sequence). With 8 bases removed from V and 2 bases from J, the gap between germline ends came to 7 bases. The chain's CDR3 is CAGGTYEQYF. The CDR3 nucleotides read TGTGCCGGGGGTACCTACGAGCAGTACTTC.

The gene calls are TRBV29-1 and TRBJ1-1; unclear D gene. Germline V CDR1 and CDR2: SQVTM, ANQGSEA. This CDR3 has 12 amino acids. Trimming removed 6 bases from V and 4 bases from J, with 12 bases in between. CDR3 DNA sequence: TGCAGCGTAGCGAACGTGGGCACTGAAGCTTTCTTT. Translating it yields CSVANVGTEAFF.

CDR3 bases: TGCAGTGCTAGAGATCAGGCTTATGGCTACACCTTC. Encoded protein: CSARDQAYGYTF. The chain links TRBV20-1 to TRBJ1-2, with D unclear. This CDR3 is 12 amino acids long. Germline loops: CDR1 DFQATT, CDR2 SNEGSKA (reference sequence). V shed 0 bases and J shed 5 bases, with 7 bases lying between them.

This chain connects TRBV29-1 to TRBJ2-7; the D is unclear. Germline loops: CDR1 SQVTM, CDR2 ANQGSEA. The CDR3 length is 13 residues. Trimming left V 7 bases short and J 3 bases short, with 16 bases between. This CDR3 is CSASTLSNYEQYF. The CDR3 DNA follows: TGCAGCGCCTCCACCTTATCCAACTACGAGCAGTACTTC.

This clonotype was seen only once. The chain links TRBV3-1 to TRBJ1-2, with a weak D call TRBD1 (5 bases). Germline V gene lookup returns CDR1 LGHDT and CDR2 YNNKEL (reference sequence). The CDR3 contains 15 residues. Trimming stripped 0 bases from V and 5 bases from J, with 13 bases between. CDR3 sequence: CASSQDAQGWYGYTF. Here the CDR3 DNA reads TGTGCCAGCAGCCAAGATGCGCAGGGTTGGTATGGCTACACCTTC.

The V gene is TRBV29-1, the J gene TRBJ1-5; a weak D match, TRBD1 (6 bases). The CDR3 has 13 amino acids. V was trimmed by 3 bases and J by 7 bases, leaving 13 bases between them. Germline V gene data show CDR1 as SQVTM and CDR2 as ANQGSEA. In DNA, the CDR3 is TGCAGCGTTGAGCTCGGGGGGCAACAGCCCCAGCATTTT. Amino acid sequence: CSVELGGQQPQHF. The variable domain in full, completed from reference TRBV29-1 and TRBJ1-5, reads SAVISQKPSRDICQRGTSLTIQCQVDSQVTMMFWYRQQPGQSLTLIATANQGSEATYESGFVIDKFPISRPNLTFSTLTVSNMSPEDSSIYLCSVELGGQQPQHFGDGTRLSIL.

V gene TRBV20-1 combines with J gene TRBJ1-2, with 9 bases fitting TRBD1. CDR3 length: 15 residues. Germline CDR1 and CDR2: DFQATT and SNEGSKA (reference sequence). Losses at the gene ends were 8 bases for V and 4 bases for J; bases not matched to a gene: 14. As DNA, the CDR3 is TGCAGTTCGGGACAGGGAGGAGTTTCCTCCTATGGCTACACCTTC. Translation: CSSGQGGVSSYGYTF.

The CDR3 region is CASSLAGELEYGYTF. The CDR3 nucleotides are TGTGCCAGCAGCTTAGCAGGGGAGCTTGAATATGGCTACACCTTC. The chain employs TRBV7-8 and TRBJ1-2; perhaps TRBD1 as D (5 bases). CDR1 SGHVS and CDR2 FQNEAQ come from the germline V gene. This CDR3 is built from 15 residues. V lost 0 bases and J lost 5, with 13 bases in between. Filled out from reference TRBV7-8 and TRBJ1-2, the complete variable domain reads GAGVSQSPRYKVAKRGQDVALRCDPISGHVSLFWYQQALGQGPEFLTYFQNEAQLDKSGLPSDRFFAERPEGSVSTLKIQRTQQEDSAVYLCASSLAGELEYGYTFGSGTRLTVV.

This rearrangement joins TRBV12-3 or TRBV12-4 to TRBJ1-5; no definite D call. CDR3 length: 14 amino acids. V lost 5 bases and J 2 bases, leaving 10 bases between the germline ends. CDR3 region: CASSLQRGNQPQHF. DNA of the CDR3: TGTGCCAGCAGTCTCCAGAGGGGCAATCAGCCCCAGCATTTT.

The CDR3 reads CASSVGQDTGLYGYTF. For the CDR3, the DNA is TGTGCCAGCAGCGTAGGACAAGATACAGGCCTCTATGGCTACACCTTC. The chain has TRBV9 and TRBJ1-2, with D tentatively TRBD1 (5 bases). V lost 0 bases, J lost 4 bases, and 16 bases lay in between. CDR3 length: 16 residues. The germline V gene encodes CDR1 SGDLS and CDR2 YYNGEE. The whole variable domain, filled in from reference TRBV9 and TRBJ1-2, reads DSGVTQTPKHLITATGQRVTLRCSPRSGDLSVYWYQQSLDQGLQFLIQYYNGEERAKGNILERFSAQQFPDLHSELNLSSLELGDSALYFCASSVGQDTGLYGYTFGSGTRLTVV.

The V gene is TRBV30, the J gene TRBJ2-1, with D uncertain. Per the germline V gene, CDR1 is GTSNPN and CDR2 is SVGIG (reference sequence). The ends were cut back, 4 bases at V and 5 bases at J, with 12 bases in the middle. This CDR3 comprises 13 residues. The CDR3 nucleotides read TGTGCCTGGACCCGTGGGCTTAACAATGAGCAGTTCTTC. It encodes CAWTRGLNNEQFF. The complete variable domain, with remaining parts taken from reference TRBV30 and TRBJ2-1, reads SQTIHQWPATLVQPVGSPLSLECTVEGTSNPNLYWYRQAAGRGLQLLFYSVGIGQISSEVPQNLSASRPQDRQFILSSKKLLLSDSGFYLCAWTRGLNNEQFFGPGTRLTVL.

The chain's CDR3 is CASRPDGANVLTF. CDR3 coding DNA: TGTGCCAGCAGGCCTGATGGAGCCAACGTCCTGACTTTC. J is TRBJ2-6 and V is TRBV25-1; no clear D. V was shortened by 6 bases and J by 7 bases, with 10 bases between the two germline ends. CDR1 is MGHDK, CDR2 SYGVNS, per germline. CDR3 size: 13 residues.

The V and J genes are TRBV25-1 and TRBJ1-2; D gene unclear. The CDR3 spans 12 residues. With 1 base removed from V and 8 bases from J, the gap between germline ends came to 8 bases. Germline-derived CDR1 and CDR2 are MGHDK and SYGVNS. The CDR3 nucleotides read TGTGCCAGCAGTGAATGGATGAGGGGCTACACCTTC. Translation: CASSEWMRGYTF.